Following are 24 T cell receptor beta chains from one sample sequenced in a study of CD8 T cells in ankylosing spondylitis. TCRdb redid the calling of the 5' RACE reads with MiXCR, one entry per CDR3 protein. The data hold 250,000 to 350,000 distinct CDR3 sequences, with around 20% observed a single time. The sample comprised blood, either unsorted or a sorted T cell fraction (not recorded which). These receptors were taken from a male donor with ankylosing spondylitis or in good health (not recorded which).

The chain couples TRBV5-1 to TRBJ2-5, with 10 bases identical to TRBD1. The CDR3 has 15 residues. The trim removed 3 bases at V and 3 bases at J, leaving 5 bases unmatched. The germline CDR1 and CDR2 sequences are SGHRS and YFSETQ. In DNA, the CDR3 is TGCGCCAGCAGCTCGGGACAGGGGTTGGAAGAGACCCAGTACTTC. This translates into CASSSGQGLEETQYF. The whole variable domain, filled in from reference TRBV5-1 and TRBJ2-5, reads KAGVTQTPRYLIKTRGQQVTLSCSPISGHRSVSWYQQTPGQGLQFLFEYFSETQRNKGNFPGRFSGRQFSNSRSEMNVSTLELGDSALYLCASSSGQGLEETQYFGPGTRLLVL.

This clonotype was observed a handful of times. The chain joins TRBV10-2 to TRBJ2-2; 10 bases line up with TRBD1. Unmatched junction bases numbered 7, after V lost 6 bases and J lost 0 bases. Per germline, CDR1 WSHSY and CDR2 SAAADI. The CDR3 runs to 17 residues. Here the CDR3 reads CASRVGQGIANTGELFF. DNA of the CDR3: TGCGCCAGCAGAGTGGGACAGGGGATCGCGAACACCGGGGAGCTGTTTTTT.

This clonotype was observed many times. The J gene is TRBJ2-3, the V gene TRBV20-1; D possibly corresponds to TRBD2 (6 bases). CDR1 and CDR2 from the germline V gene are DFQATT and SNEGSKA (reference sequence). The CDR3 is 15 amino acids. Trimming cost V 3 bases and J 4 bases, with 17 bases left between them. CDR3 protein: CSASGLAFSPDTQYF. CDR3 coding DNA: TGCAGTGCTAGTGGTCTAGCGTTTTCCCCAGATACGCAGTATTTT.

This clonotype was recorded at least ten times. This chain joins TRBV5-1 and TRBJ1-1; D is unresolved. In germline, CDR1 is SGHRS, CDR2 YFSETQ. The CDR3 runs to 15 residues. V lost 1 base, J lost 3 bases, and 13 bases lay in between. In DNA form, the CDR3 reads TGCGCCAGCAGCTTGATGCCCGGCTCGGACACTGAAGCTTTCTTT. Encoded protein: CASSLMPGSDTEAFF.

A word on this clonotype: The junction does not match germline at one end; this may be a read error. This chain links TRBV9 with TRBJ1-1, with a possible D match to TRBD1 (5 bases). This CDR3 comprises 15 residues. The germline CDR1 and CDR2 sequences are SGDLS and YYNGEE. The CDR3 DNA reads as TGTACCAGCAGCCCCGGGGGTCAGGTGAACACTGAAGCTTTCTTT. Its translation: CTSSPGGQVNTEAFF.

The chain is built from TRBV20-1 and TRBJ2-3; 8 nucleotides line up with TRBD2. The germline V gene has CDR1 DFQATT and CDR2 SNEGSKA (reference sequence). CDR3 length: 14 amino acids. After removal of 3 bases from V and 2 bases from J, the junction contained 4 bases not matched to a gene. In DNA form, the CDR3 reads TGCAGTGCTAGCCGCGGGGGGCTCACAGATACGCAGTATTTT. The encoded protein is CSASRGGLTDTQYF.

CDR3 coding DNA: TGTGCCAGCAGCTTAAAGATCGTCCCGACCACCGGGGAGCTGTTTTTT. Translating it yields CASSLKIVPTTGELFF. The chain links TRBV7-3 to TRBJ2-2, with no clear D. CDR3 size: 16 residues. Germline assignment: CDR1 SGHTA and CDR2 FQGTGA. The V gene lost 1 base and the J gene lost 4 bases, with 13 bases spanning the gap.

The genes are TRBV20-1 and TRBJ2-5; D possibly corresponds to TRBD1 (8 bases). Germline CDR1 and CDR2: DFQATT and SNEGSKA (reference sequence). Trimming left V 6 bases short and J 2 bases short, with 19 bases between. This CDR3 has 15 residues. CDR3 coding DNA: TGCAGTGCCGCAGGGGGCGGGAGACAGCAAGAGACCCAGTACTTC. It codes for CSAAGGGRQQETQYF.

This clonotype was counted ten times or more. This rearrangement joins TRBV5-1 to TRBJ1-6; 10 bases align to TRBD1. The CDR3 covers 15 residues. The J segment lost 8 bases and the V segment lost 5 bases, leaving 7 bases of the junction unmatched. Looked up from germline, CDR1 is SGHRS and CDR2 is YFSETQ. The CDR3 DNA reads as TGCGCCAGCAGGCTTGGGACAGGGGTGGATTCACCCCTCCACTTT. Residues: CASRLGTGVDSPLHF.

This clonotype was counted only a few times. The chain has TRBV12-3 or TRBV12-4 and TRBJ1-2; possibly TRBD1 for D (6 bases). Trimming took off 6 bases at V and 2 bases at J, with 16 bases between the two ends. This CDR3 region has 15 residues. The CDR3 sequence: CASSFKGTPNYGYTF. The DNA for the CDR3 is TGTGCCAGCAGCTTCAAAGGGACACCGAACTATGGCTACACCTTC.

The chain is built from TRBV15 and TRBJ2-3; no firm D call. The CDR3 covers 16 residues. V lost 0 bases and J lost 0, with 10 bases in between. Germline values: CDR1 LNHNV, CDR2 YYDKDF (reference sequence). For the CDR3, the DNA is TGTGCCACCAGCAGAGATCTCTTCTCTAGCACAGATACGCAGTATTTT. Residues: CATSRDLFSSTDTQYF.

The chain carries TRBV18 and TRBJ2-2; 7 positions match TRBD1. V was clipped by 0 bases and J by 4 bases; unmatched bases: 5. The CDR3 length is 16 residues. CDR1 is KGHSH and CDR2 is LQKENI in the germline V gene. CDR3 nucleotide sequence: TGTGCCAGCTCACCACCGACAGGGAGCGTCACCGGGGAGCTGTTTTTT. This encodes CASSPPTGSVTGELFF.

This clonotype has a handful of counts. The chain links TRBV28 to TRBJ1-4; D is undetermined. The V end lost 5 bases, the J end lost 7 bases, and 11 bases lay between the germline ends. Germline V gene lookup returns CDR1 MDHEN and CDR2 SYDVKM. This CDR3 contains 13 residues. In DNA form, the CDR3 reads TGTGCCAGCAGTCGCCCCCACAGTGAAAAACTGTTTTTT. It is translated as CASSRPHSEKLFF.

The chain is built from TRBV7-8 and TRBJ2-6, with unresolved D. Germline-derived CDR1 and CDR2 are SGHVS and FQNEAQ. Trimming took 1 base from V and 6 from J, leaving 10 bases between them. This CDR3 has 15 amino acids. The CDR3 sequence is CASSLDWGSANVLTF. The CDR3 DNA follows: TGTGCCAGCAGCTTAGATTGGGGTTCGGCCAACGTCCTGACTTTC.

The V call is TRBV2, the J call TRBJ2-5, with 10 bases aligning to TRBD2. The V segment lost 4 bases and the J segment 2 bases; nucleotides outside the gene matches: 4. CDR3 length equals 15 residues. The germline V gene has CDR1 SNHLY and CDR2 FYNNEI. Written as DNA, the CDR3 is TGTGCCAGCAGTGGACTAGCGGGTAAACAAGAGACCCAGTACTTC. This encodes CASSGLAGKQETQYF.

J is TRBJ2-6 and V is TRBV19; D not resolved. CDR1 is LNHDA and CDR2 is SQIVND in the germline V gene (reference sequence). The CDR3 is made up of 17 amino acids. Trimming stripped 1 base from V and 0 bases from J, with 10 bases between. The CDR3 sequence: CASSIVGLSSGANVLTF. CDR3 in DNA: TGTGCCAGTAGTATAGTAGGGTTGAGCTCTGGGGCCAACGTCCTGACTTTC.

The V gene is TRBV28, the J gene TRBJ2-1; perhaps D is TRBD1 or TRBD2 (5 bases each). Germline V gene sequence: CDR1 MDHEN, CDR2 SYDVKM. This CDR3 spans 13 amino acids. Trimming stripped 6 bases from V and 6 bases from J, with 12 bases between. The CDR3 coding sequence is TGTGCCAGCAGAAAAGGGACCGGCAATGAGCAGTTCTTC. Translating gives CASRKGTGNEQFF.

This clonotype appeared a few times. The chain recombines TRBV9 with TRBJ1-6; D may be TRBD1 (6 bases). Germline V gene sequence: CDR1 SGDLS, CDR2 YYNGEE. The V end was cut by 3 bases, the J end by 9 bases, with 16 bases between. This CDR3 comprises 15 residues. The CDR3 nucleotides read TGTGCCAGCAGCGCCTCGGACAGAAACCCTTCACCCCTCCACTTT. Its translation: CASSASDRNPSPLHF.

The chain carries TRBV3-1 and TRBJ1-2; D remains ambiguous. The CDR3 contains 11 residues. The V end was cut by 0 bases, the J end by 5 bases, with 1 base between. Germline CDR1 LGHDT, CDR2 YNNKEL (reference sequence). DNA of the CDR3: TGTGCCAGCAGCCAAGAGTATGGCTACACCTTC. Translated: CASSQEYGYTF.

This clonotype was seen only a few times. The J gene is TRBJ1-6, the V gene TRBV12-3 or TRBV12-4; no firm D call. The length of the CDR3 is 15 residues. V shed 6 bases and J shed 1 base, with 10 bases lying between them. The CDR3 spells CASRPKGSYNSPLHF. CDR3 DNA sequence: TGTGCCAGCAGGCCTAAGGGTTCCTATAATTCACCCCTCCACTTT.

A remark on this clonotype: A much bigger clone sits one base away, suggesting this may be a read error. The rearrangement joins TRBV11-2 to TRBJ2-5; TRBD2 is a possible D gene (6 bases). The length of the CDR3 is 15 residues. The germline V gene encodes CDR1 SGHAT and CDR2 FQNNGV. CDR3 DNA: TGTGCCGGCAGCTTCTTTGGCGGGATTCAAGAGACCCAGTACTTC. Its translation is CAGSFFGGIQETQYF. Full variable domain (missing parts from reference TRBV11-2 and TRBJ2-5): EAGVAQSPRYKIIEKRQSVAFWCNPISGHATLYWYQQILGQGPKLLIQFQNNGVVDDSQLPKDRFSAERLKGVDSTLKIQPAKLEDSAVYLCAGSFFGGIQETQYFGPGTRLLVL.

The chain is built from TRBV19 and TRBJ1-5, with a tentative D call TRBD1 (5 bases). This CDR3 is built from 15 residues. CDR1 is LNHDA and CDR2 is SQIVND in the germline V gene (reference sequence). Trimming shortened V by 2 bases and J by 1 base, and 9 bases separated the two germline ends. The CDR3 spells CASSIRRGSNQPQHF. The DNA of the CDR3 is TGTGCCAGTAGTATAAGGCGGGGCAGCAATCAGCCCCAGCATTTT. The complete variable domain, with remaining parts taken from reference TRBV19 and TRBJ1-5, reads DGGITQSPKYLFRKEGQNVTLSCEQNLNHDAMYWYRQDPGQGLRLIYYSQIVNDFQKGDIAEGYSVSREKKESFPLTVTSAQKNPTAFYLCASSIRRGSNQPQHFGDGTRLSIL.

There are many counts of this clonotype. The chain carries TRBV12-3 or TRBV12-4 and TRBJ2-7; 9 nucleotides align to TRBD1. V gave up 2 bases and J gave up 3 bases; unmatched junction bases: 5. The CDR3 has 15 amino acids. CDR3 in DNA: TGTGCCAGCAGTTTATATGTGGGACAGGGCTACGAGCAGTACGTC. Amino acid sequence: CASSLYVGQGYEQYV.

The chain recombines TRBV11-2 with TRBJ1-1; D not resolved. V lost 1 base, J lost 3 bases, and 27 bases lay in between. Germline lookup yields CDR1 SGHAT and CDR2 FQNNGV. This CDR3 comprises 20 residues. CDR3 coding DNA: TGTGCCAGCAGCTTAGTTTTGGGTTCATGGGCCTCTCGACCCCACACTGAAGCTTTCTTT. Amino acid sequence: CASSLVLGSWASRPHTEAFF. The full variable domain, rest sourced from reference TRBV11-2 and TRBJ1-1, is EAGVAQSPRYKIIEKRQSVAFWCNPISGHATLYWYQQILGQGPKLLIQFQNNGVVDDSQLPKDRFSAERLKGVDSTLKIQPAKLEDSAVYLCASSLVLGSWASRPHTEAFFGQGTRLTVV.